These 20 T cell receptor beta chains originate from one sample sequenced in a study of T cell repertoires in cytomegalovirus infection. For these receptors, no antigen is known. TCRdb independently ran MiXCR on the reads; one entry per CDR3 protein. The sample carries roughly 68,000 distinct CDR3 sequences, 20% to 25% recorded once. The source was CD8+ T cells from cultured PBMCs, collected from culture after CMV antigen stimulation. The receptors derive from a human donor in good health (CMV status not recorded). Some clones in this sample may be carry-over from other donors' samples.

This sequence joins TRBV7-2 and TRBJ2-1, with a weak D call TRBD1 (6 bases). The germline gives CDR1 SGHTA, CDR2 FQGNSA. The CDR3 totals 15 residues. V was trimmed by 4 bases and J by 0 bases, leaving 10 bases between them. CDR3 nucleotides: TGTGCCAGCAGCTGGAACAGGGACTCCTACAATGAGCAGTTCTTC. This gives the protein CASSWNRDSYNEQFF.

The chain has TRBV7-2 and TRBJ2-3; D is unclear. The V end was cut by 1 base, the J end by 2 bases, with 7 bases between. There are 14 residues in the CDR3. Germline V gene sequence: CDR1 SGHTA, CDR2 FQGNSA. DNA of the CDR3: TGTGCCAGCAGCTTAGAGGCAGCCACAGATACGCAGTATTTT. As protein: CASSLEAATDTQYF.

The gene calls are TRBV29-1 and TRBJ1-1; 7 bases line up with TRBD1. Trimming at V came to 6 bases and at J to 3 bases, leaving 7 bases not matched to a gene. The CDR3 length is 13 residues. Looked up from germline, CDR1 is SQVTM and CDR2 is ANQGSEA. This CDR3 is CSVGDSLYTEAFF. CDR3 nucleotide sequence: TGCAGCGTGGGGGACAGCCTTTACACTGAAGCTTTCTTT.

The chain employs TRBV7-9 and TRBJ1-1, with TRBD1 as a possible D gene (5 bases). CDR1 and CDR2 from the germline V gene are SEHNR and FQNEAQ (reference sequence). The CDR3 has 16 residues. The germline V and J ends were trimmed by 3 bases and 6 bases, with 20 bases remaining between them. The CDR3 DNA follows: TGTGCCAGCAGCTTGGGGCACAGAGGGGAGATGTCTGAAGCTTTCTTT. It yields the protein CASSLGHRGEMSEAFF.

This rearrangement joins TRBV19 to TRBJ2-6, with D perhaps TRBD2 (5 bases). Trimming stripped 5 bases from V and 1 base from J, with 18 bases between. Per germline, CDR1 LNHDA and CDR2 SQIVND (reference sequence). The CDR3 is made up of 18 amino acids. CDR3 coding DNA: TGTGCCAGTAGTCTCGGGGTCTTCGCTATTTCTGGGGCCAACGTCCTGACTTTC. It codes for CASSLGVFAISGANVLTF.

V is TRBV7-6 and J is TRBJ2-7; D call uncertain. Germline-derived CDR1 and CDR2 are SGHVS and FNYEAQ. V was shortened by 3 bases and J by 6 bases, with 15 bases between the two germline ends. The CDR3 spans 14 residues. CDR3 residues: CASSFSVSIGEQYF. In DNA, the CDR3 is TGTGCCAGCAGCTTTTCAGTCAGTATCGGCGAGCAGTACTTC.

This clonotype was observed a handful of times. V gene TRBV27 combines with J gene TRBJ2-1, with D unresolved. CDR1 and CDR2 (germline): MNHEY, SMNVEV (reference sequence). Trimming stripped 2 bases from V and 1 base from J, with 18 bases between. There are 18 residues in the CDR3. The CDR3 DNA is TGTGCCAGCAGTTTACAGCTACCAACGTTGAGTTCCTACAATGAGCAGTTCTTC. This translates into CASSLQLPTLSSYNEQFF.

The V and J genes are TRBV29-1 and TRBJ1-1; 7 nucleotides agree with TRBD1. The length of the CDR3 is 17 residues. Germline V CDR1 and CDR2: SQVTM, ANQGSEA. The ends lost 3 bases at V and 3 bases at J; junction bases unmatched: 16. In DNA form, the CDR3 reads TGCAGCGTTGATCCATGGGGCAGGGGGGAGAGGGACACTGAAGCTTTCTTT. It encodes CSVDPWGRGERDTEAFF.

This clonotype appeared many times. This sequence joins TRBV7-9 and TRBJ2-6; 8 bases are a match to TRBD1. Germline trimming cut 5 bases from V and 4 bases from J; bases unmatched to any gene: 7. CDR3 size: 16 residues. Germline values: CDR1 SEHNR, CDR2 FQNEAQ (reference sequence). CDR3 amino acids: CASSRTGGSGANVLTF. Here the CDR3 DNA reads TGTGCCAGCAGCCGAACAGGGGGGTCAGGGGCCAACGTCCTGACTTTC.

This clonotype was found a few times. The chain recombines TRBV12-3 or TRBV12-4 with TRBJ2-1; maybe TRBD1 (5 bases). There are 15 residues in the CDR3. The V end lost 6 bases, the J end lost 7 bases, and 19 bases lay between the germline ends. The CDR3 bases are TGTGCCAGCAGGTACACCTTCCAGGGTTCTAATGAGCAGTTCTTC. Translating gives CASRYTFQGSNEQFF.

DNA for the CDR3: TGCGCCAGCAGCCAAGATTGGGCAGCCACCAGCTATGGCTACACCTTC. Translating gives CASSQDWAATSYGYTF. The J gene is TRBJ1-2, the V gene TRBV4-1; D is undetermined. In germline, CDR1 is MGHRA, CDR2 YSYEKL. V lost 0 bases, J lost 4 bases, and 15 bases lay in between. The CDR3 contains 16 residues.

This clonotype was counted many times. CDR3 sequence: CASSNRNSMGGANVLTF. CDR3 bases: TGTGCCAGCAGCAACCGGAATTCCATGGGAGGGGCCAACGTCCTGACTTTC. This rearrangement joins TRBV7-9 to TRBJ2-6; D not resolved. The germline gives CDR1 SEHNR, CDR2 FQNEAQ (reference sequence). CDR3 size: 17 residues. V lost 5 bases, J lost 4 bases, and 18 bases lay in between.

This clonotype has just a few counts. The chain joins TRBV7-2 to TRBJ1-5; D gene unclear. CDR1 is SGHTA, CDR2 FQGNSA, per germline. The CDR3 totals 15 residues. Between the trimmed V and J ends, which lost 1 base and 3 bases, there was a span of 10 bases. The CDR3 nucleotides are TGTGCCAGCAGCTTAGTGGGTGGGGTCAATCAGCCCCAGCATTTT. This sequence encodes CASSLVGGVNQPQHF.

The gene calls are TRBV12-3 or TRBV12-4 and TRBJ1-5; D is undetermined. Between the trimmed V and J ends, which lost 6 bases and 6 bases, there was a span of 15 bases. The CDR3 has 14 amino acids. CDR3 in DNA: TGTGCCAGCAGGGATGGAGGGAATCGTCAGCCCCAGCATTTT. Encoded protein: CASRDGGNRQPQHF.

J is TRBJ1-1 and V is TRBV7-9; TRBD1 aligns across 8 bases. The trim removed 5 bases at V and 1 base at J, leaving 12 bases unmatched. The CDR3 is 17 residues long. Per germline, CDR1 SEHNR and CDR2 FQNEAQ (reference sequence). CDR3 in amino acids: CASSPPDRGPSNTEAFF. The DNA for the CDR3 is TGTGCCAGCAGCCCCCCCGACAGGGGACCTTCGAACACTGAAGCTTTCTTT.

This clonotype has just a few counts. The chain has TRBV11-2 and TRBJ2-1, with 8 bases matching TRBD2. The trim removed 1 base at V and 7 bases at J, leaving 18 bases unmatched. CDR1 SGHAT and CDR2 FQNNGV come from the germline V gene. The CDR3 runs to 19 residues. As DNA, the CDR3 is TGTGCCAGCAGCTTAGTATATCGAGGGGCGCGACCGGGGGGGAATGAGCAGTTCTTC. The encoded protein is CASSLVYRGARPGGNEQFF.

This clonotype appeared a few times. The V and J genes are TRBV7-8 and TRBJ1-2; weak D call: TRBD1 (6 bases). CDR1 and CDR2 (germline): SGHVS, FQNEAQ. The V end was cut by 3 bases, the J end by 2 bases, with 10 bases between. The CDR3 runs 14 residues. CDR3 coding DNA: TGTGCCAGCAGCTTCAAGGGACAAAACTATGGCTACACCTTC. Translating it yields CASSFKGQNYGYTF. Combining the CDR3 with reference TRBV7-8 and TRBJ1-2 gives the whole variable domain GAGVSQSPRYKVAKRGQDVALRCDPISGHVSLFWYQQALGQGPEFLTYFQNEAQLDKSGLPSDRFFAERPEGSVSTLKIQRTQQEDSAVYLCASSFKGQNYGYTFGSGTRLTVV.

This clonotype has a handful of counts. The CDR3 region has the DNA TGTGCCAGCAGTTCTATAACAGGGGGGAATGAGCAGTTCTTC. Encoded protein: CASSSITGGNEQFF. V and J are TRBV27 and TRBJ2-1, with 8 bases fitting TRBD1. This CDR3 comprises 14 residues. After removal of 4 bases from V and 7 bases from J, the junction contained 6 bases not matched to a gene. Germline V CDR1 and CDR2: MNHEY, SMNVEV (reference sequence).

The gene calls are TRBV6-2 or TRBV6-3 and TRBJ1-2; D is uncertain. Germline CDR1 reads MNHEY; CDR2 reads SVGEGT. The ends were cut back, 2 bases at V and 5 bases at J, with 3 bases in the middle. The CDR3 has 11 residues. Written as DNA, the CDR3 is TGTGCCAGCAGTTACGGGTATGGCTACACCTTC. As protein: CASSYGYGYTF.

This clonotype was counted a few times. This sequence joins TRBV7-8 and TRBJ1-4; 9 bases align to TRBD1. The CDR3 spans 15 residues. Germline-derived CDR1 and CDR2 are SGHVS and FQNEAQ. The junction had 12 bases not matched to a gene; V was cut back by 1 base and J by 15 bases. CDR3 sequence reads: CASSLGGQGNLRLFF. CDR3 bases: TGTGCCAGCAGCTTAGGGGGACAGGGCAACCTTCGTTTGTTTTTT. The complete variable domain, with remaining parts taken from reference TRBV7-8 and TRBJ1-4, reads GAGVSQSPRYKVAKRGQDVALRCDPISGHVSLFWYQQALGQGPEFLTYFQNEAQLDKSGLPSDRFFAERPEGSVSTLKIQRTQQEDSAVYLCASSLGGQGNLRLFFGSGTQLSVL.